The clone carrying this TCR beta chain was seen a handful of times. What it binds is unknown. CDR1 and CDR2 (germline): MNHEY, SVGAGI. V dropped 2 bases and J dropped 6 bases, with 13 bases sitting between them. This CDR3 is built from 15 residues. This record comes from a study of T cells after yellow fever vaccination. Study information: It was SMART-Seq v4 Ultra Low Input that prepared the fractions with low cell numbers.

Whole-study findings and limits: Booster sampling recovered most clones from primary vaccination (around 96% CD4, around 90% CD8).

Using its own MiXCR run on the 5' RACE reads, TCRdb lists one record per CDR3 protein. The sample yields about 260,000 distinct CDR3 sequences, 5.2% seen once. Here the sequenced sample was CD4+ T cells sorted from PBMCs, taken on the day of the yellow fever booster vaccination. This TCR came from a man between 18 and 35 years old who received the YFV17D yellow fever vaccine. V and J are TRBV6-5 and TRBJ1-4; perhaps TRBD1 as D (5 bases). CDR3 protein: CASSYGSGHYEKLFF. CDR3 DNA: TGTGCCAGCAGTTACGGGTCCGGACATTATGAAAAACTGTTTTTT.